The clone carrying this TCR beta chain was recorded a few times. The antigen is undetermined. Using its own MiXCR run on the reads, TCRdb lists one record per CDR3 protein. The table has roughly 200,000 distinct CDR3 sequences, about a tenth seen once. This record belongs to a study of T cell repertoires in cytomegalovirus infection. For the study at large: Public TCR beta signatures provided an indication of both CMV infection and a matching HLA type. Broader study findings: Carriers of CMV plus the relevant HLA were identified by cumulative public TCR beta family frequency. The ex vivo response was dominated by HLA-C-restricted CMV-specific TCR beta clonotypes.

The source of this sequence is a human donor in good health (CMV status not recorded). Some clones in this sample may be carry-over from other donors' samples. Sequencing was carried out using PBMCs.

DNA for the CDR3: TGTGCCTGGAAAATGTGGGGTTACGACACTGAAGCTTTCTTT. Translation: CAWKMWGYDTEAFF. The gene calls are TRBV30 and TRBJ1-1, with D hard to call. V lost 4 bases to trimming and J lost 3 bases, with 15 bases between them. The CDR3 extends over 14 amino acids. CDR1 and CDR2 from the germline V gene are GTSNPN and SVGIG (reference sequence).